The 16 T cell receptor beta chains listed next were all sequenced from one sample in a study of T cell responses to AZD1222 COVID-19 vaccine (dated by TCRdb to the early 2020s). The intended sense of this specimen's time point label: baseline before first vaccination. Library method: the immunoSEQ multiplex PCR assay. TCRdb re-hosts the immuneACCESS table, in-frame sequences only. Its copies lack some clones; in the studies checked, an unresolved V gene accounts for under half of them, and the cause for the rest is not known. The sample has roughly 50,000 clones on record, roughly 90% of them singletons. Roughly 2% of the sample belongs to the ten largest clones. Specimen: peripheral blood, collected on day 0 of AZD1222 vaccination. Receptors originate from an adult in good health.

This rearrangement joins TRBV14 to TRBJ2-2; D ambiguous. Germline CDR1 is SGHDN and CDR2 is FVKESK. Trimming left V 4 bases short and J 5 bases short, with 17 bases between. The CDR3 covers 16 residues. In nucleotides, the CDR3 is TGTGCCAGCAGCCGGGTCTCCCGCATAGAGACCGGGGAGCTGTTTTTT. Translation gives CASSRVSRIETGELFF. The complete variable domain, with remaining parts taken from reference TRBV14 and TRBJ2-2, reads EAGVTQFPSHSVIEKGQTVTLRCDPISGHDNLYWYRRVMGKEIKFLLHFVKESKQDESGMPNNRFLAERTGGTYSTLKVQPAELEDSGVYFCASSRVSRIETGELFFGEGSRLTVL.

The genes are TRBV10-3 and TRBJ2-7; TRBD1 matches 7 bases. The length of the CDR3 is 17 residues. Germline V CDR1 and CDR2: ENHRY, SYGVKD. V was pared by 8 bases and J by 2 bases, with 18 bases of the junction left unmatched. CDR3 region: CAISDLFSRDRPYEQYF. The CDR3 bases are TGTGCCATCTCCGACCTCTTTTCCCGGGACAGACCCTACGAGCAGTACTTC.

The rearrangement uses TRBV28 and TRBJ1-1; 9 nucleotides match TRBD1. Looked up from germline, CDR1 is MDHEN and CDR2 is SYDVKM. The CDR3 covers 15 residues. After removal of 2 bases from V and 10 bases from J, the junction contained 11 bases not matched to a gene. CDR3 nucleotide sequence: TGTGCCAGCAGTTTAGGGGGGACAGGGCGACGGGGAGCTTTCTTT. As protein: CASSLGGTGRRGAFF.

The chain uses TRBV11-2 and TRBJ2-1; 14 positions match TRBD2. Germline V lookup: CDR1 SGHAT, CDR2 FQNNGV. Losses at the gene ends were 5 bases for V and 5 bases for J; bases not matched to a gene: 2. CDR3 size: 15 residues. The CDR3 nucleotides read TGTGCCAGCAGCCGGACTAGCGGGGGGAACAATGAGCAGTTCTTC. Amino acids: CASSRTSGGNNEQFF.

This clone was found a few times. This chain's CDR3 is CASSYRGGGRIQPQHF. CDR3 bases: TGTGCCAGCAGTTACCGGGGGGGCGGGAGGATTCAGCCCCAGCATTTT. This rearrangement joins TRBV6-6 to TRBJ1-5, with a tentative D call TRBD1 (6 bases). The V end was cut by 2 bases, the J end by 6 bases, with 17 bases between. CDR1 is MNHNY, CDR2 SVGAGI, per germline (reference sequence). The CDR3 totals 16 residues.

The chain is built from TRBV6-5 and TRBJ1-2, with 9 bases matching TRBD1. V was clipped by 7 bases and J by 4 bases; unmatched bases: 10. Germline V gives CDR1 MNHEY, CDR2 SVGAGI. The CDR3 totals 15 residues. CDR3 coding DNA: TGTGCCAGCAATACGGGACAGGGTGCGAGCTATGGCTACACCTTC. Amino acids: CASNTGQGASYGYTF.

The V call is TRBV14, the J call TRBJ2-5; TRBD2 might be the D (6 bases). This CDR3 spans 15 amino acids. V was pared by 3 bases and J by 5 bases, with 16 bases between. The germline V gene has CDR1 SGHDN and CDR2 FVKESK. CDR3 loop: CASSHLRTGRETQYF. The CDR3 DNA sequence: TGTGCCAGCAGCCACTTGCGGACGGGGAGGGAGACCCAGTACTTC.

The J gene is TRBJ1-3, the V gene TRBV6-6; D unresolved. The CDR3 length is 14 residues. Per germline, CDR1 MNHNY and CDR2 SVGAGI (reference sequence). With 2 bases removed from V and 1 base from J, the gap between germline ends came to 6 bases. The CDR3 protein is CASSYGRSGNTIYF. The CDR3 DNA reads TGTGCCAGCAGTTACGGTCGGTCTGGAAACACCATATATTTT.

The chain employs TRBV18 and TRBJ1-5, with D unclear. CDR3 length: 15 amino acids. Trimming pared 6 bases from V and 0 bases from J, leaving 12 bases between. Germline assignment: CDR1 KGHSH and CDR2 LQKENI. The CDR3 protein is CASSPSLGSNQPQHF. The CDR3 DNA is TGTGCCAGCTCCCCAAGCTTGGGTAGCAATCAGCCCCAGCATTTT.

In this sample, this clone turned up once. The chain is built from TRBV15 and TRBJ1-3; no firm D call. CDR1 is LNHNV and CDR2 is YYDKDF in the germline V gene (reference sequence). Trimming took 1 base from V and 0 from J, leaving 10 bases between them. The CDR3 covers 16 residues. CDR3 DNA: TGTGCCACCAGCAGAGCGGGTCAGGCCTCTGGAAACACCATATATTTT. It is translated as CATSRAGQASGNTIYF.

The sample holds a few counts of this clone. The chain has TRBV6-5 and TRBJ1-6; D is uncertain. Germline V gene sequence: CDR1 MNHEY, CDR2 SVGAGI. Trimming shortened V by 6 bases and J by 8 bases, and 14 bases separated the two germline ends. The CDR3 totals 14 residues. CDR3 DNA sequence: TGTGCCAGCAGGAAAGCTCCCGAGGATTCACCCCTCCACTTT. It is translated as CASRKAPEDSPLHF.

The rearrangement joins TRBV5-7 to TRBJ1-3; D is ambiguous. TRBV5-7 carries the ORF label, with uncertain function. The CDR3 is 15 amino acids. V lost 3 bases and J 0 bases, leaving 10 bases between the germline ends. The CDR3 sequence is CASSSPAISGNTIYF. For the CDR3, the DNA is TGTGCCAGCAGCTCCCCGGCAATCTCTGGAAACACCATATATTTT.

This chain uses TRBV9 with TRBJ1-1, with D unclear. CDR3 length: 14 amino acids. V lost 0 bases to trimming and J lost 4 bases, with 10 bases between them. Germline lookup yields CDR1 SGDLS and CDR2 YYNGEE. The CDR3 is CASSVGAYGTEAFF. The CDR3 DNA follows: TGTGCCAGCAGCGTAGGGGCCTACGGCACTGAAGCTTTCTTT.

DNA of the CDR3: TGTGCCAGCAGCCACCTCGCGGGGGCCAACAATGAGCAGTTCTTC. The encoded protein is CASSHLAGANNEQFF. V gene TRBV4-2 combines with J gene TRBJ2-1; D might be TRBD2 (7 bases). Trimming left V 3 bases short and J 5 bases short, with 14 bases between. Germline values: CDR1 LGHNA, CDR2 YNFKEQ. This CDR3 has 15 residues.

The gene calls are TRBV5-4 and TRBJ1-6; D not resolved. V was trimmed by 4 bases and J by 2 bases, leaving 10 bases between them. Germline CDR1 is SGHNT and CDR2 is YYREEE (reference sequence). The CDR3 is made up of 15 amino acids. Here the CDR3 DNA reads TGTGCCAGCAGCCTCAGCGGGACCTATAATTCACCCCTCCACTTT. It yields the protein CASSLSGTYNSPLHF.

The rearrangement links TRBV2 to TRBJ1-3; a possible D gene is TRBD1 (6 bases). The CDR3 has 14 amino acids. Trimming removed 6 bases from V and 0 bases from J, with 9 bases in between. The germline gives CDR1 SNHLY, CDR2 FYNNEI. CDR3 DNA sequence: TGTGCCAGCAGAAGGGACAACTCTGGAAACACCATATATTTT. This gives the protein CASRRDNSGNTIYF.